The rows below give T cell receptor beta chains drawn from one sample of a study of cytotoxic CD8 clonotypes in ibrutinib-treated CLL. Here immunoSEQ multiplex PCR was the method, and the copy in TCRdb shows in-frame clones only, minus some. The sample shows 110,000 to 150,000 clones, 70% to 80% of them seen only once. Sequences were derived from PBMCs, sampled after 24 months of ibrutinib treatment. These receptors were taken from a human donor with chronic lymphocytic leukemia. Each CDR3 is given with its conserved first and last residue. Fields, in order: CDR3 DNA, CDR3 protein, clone size, J gene, V gene, D gene. A D gene is named only where the DNA matches it firmly. A clone size is listed for some rows: how often the clone was seen (once, few, many), or a class if it is expanded.

CDR3nt: TGCAGTGCCAGGGTAGAGACTGAAGCTTTCTTT
CDR3aa: CSARVETEAFF
abundance: NA
j_gene: TRBJ1-1
v_gene: TRBV20-1
d_gene: NA

CDR3nt: TGTGCCAGCAGCCAAGTTGGGGGTAGGCTGGCCTTTTACGAGCAGTACTTC
CDR3aa: CASSQVGGRLAFYEQYF
abundance: NA
j_gene: TRBJ2-7
v_gene: TRBV4-2
d_gene: NA

CDR3nt: TGCGCCAGCAGCCAGGTGGGGGCAGGGAGCACAGATACGCAGTATTTT
CDR3aa: CASSQVGAGSTDTQYF
abundance: NA
j_gene: TRBJ2-3
v_gene: TRBV4-3
d_gene: NA

CDR3nt: TGTGCCACAAGGGGCGTGGGGGAGCTTACCGAGCAGTACTTC
CDR3aa: CATRGVGELTEQYF
abundance: once
j_gene: TRBJ2-7
v_gene: TRBV19
d_gene: NA

CDR3nt: TGCAGCGTTGAAGCCCCCTGGAGGAGTCGGGGGCCTCAAGAGACCCAGTACTTC
CDR3aa: CSVEAPWRSRGPQETQYF
abundance: NA
j_gene: TRBJ2-5
v_gene: TRBV29-1
d_gene: NA

CDR3nt: TGTGCCAGCAGCGGAGGAAGCGGGGGTTACGAGCAGTACTTC
CDR3aa: CASSGGSGGYEQYF
abundance: few
j_gene: TRBJ2-7
v_gene: TRBV7-9
d_gene: TRBD2

CDR3nt: TGTGCCAGCACCGGCCCTCGGGCTAGCGGGACCTCTGAGCAGTTCTTC
CDR3aa: CASTGPRASGTSEQFF
abundance: NA
j_gene: TRBJ2-1
v_gene: TRBV2
d_gene: TRBD2

CDR3nt: TGTGCCAGCAGCTACCAACCAGGGCCATCAAAAGCTTTCTTT
CDR3aa: CASSYQPGPSKAFF
abundance: NA
j_gene: TRBJ1-1
v_gene: TRBV7-3
d_gene: NA

CDR3nt: TGTGCCAGCAGCTTGGCCTATCTAGTGGGAGAGACCCAGTACTTC
CDR3aa: CASSLAYLVGETQYF
abundance: NA
j_gene: TRBJ2-5
v_gene: TRBV5-6
d_gene: NA

CDR3nt: TGTGCCAGCAGTGGTCGGGGCACCGGGGAGCTGTTTTTT
CDR3aa: CASSGRGTGELFF
abundance: many
j_gene: TRBJ2-2
v_gene: TRBV2
d_gene: NA

CDR3nt: TGTGCCAGCACTCAAGAGGGGGGCTACTACGAGCAGTACTTC
CDR3aa: CASTQEGGYYEQYF
abundance: NA
j_gene: TRBJ2-7
v_gene: TRBV6-6
d_gene: NA

CDR3nt: TGTGCCAGCAGTTTTTGGGGGGGGCGGACTGGAAACACCATATATTTT
CDR3aa: CASSFWGGRTGNTIYF
abundance: many
j_gene: TRBJ1-3
v_gene: TRBV28
d_gene: NA

CDR3nt: TGTGCCAGCAGTGACCCCCCGGGGGGGCTGAACACTGAAGCTTTCTTT
CDR3aa: CASSDPPGGLNTEAFF
abundance: NA
j_gene: TRBJ1-1
v_gene: TRBV6-4
d_gene: NA

CDR3nt: TGTGCCAGCAGTGTAGGGCCAGCGCCTAGCACAGATACGCAGTATTTT
CDR3aa: CASSVGPAPSTDTQYF
abundance: NA
j_gene: TRBJ2-3
v_gene: TRBV2
d_gene: NA

CDR3nt: TGTGCCAGCAGCCTTGGGGCCGGCGAGCAGTACTTC
CDR3aa: CASSLGAGEQYF
abundance: NA
j_gene: TRBJ2-7
v_gene: TRBV9
d_gene: NA

CDR3nt: TGTGCCAGCAGGAGACAGGGGGCAACTAATGAAAAACTGTTTTTT
CDR3aa: CASRRQGATNEKLFF
abundance: few
j_gene: TRBJ1-4
v_gene: TRBV6-5
d_gene: TRBD1

CDR3nt: TGTGCCAGCAGCCCGCCCGGAGGAGCGCCCCAGCATTTT
CDR3aa: CASSPPGGAPQHF
abundance: NA
j_gene: TRBJ1-5
v_gene: TRBV7-9
d_gene: NA

CDR3nt: TGTGCCAGCAGTGAAGCAGGGGACAGGGGAGGGGGCAAAAACATTCAGTACTTC
CDR3aa: CASSEAGDRGGGKNIQYF
abundance: NA
j_gene: TRBJ2-4
v_gene: TRBV6-1
d_gene: TRBD1

CDR3nt: TGTGCCAGCAGTGAGGAGACACCTTATAATTCACCCCTCCACTTT
CDR3aa: CASSEETPYNSPLHF
abundance: NA
j_gene: TRBJ1-6
v_gene: TRBV2
d_gene: NA

CDR3nt: TGTGCCAGCAGCCCCTGGCTCGCCGGGGAGCTGTTTTTT
CDR3aa: CASSPWLAGELFF
abundance: many
j_gene: TRBJ2-2
v_gene: TRBV7-6
d_gene: NA

CDR3nt: TGCGCCAGCAGTGAGTCGCCGGACTGGGGAGGGACCCAGTACTTC
CDR3aa: CASSESPDWGGTQYF
abundance: once
j_gene: TRBJ2-5
v_gene: TRBV10-2
d_gene: NA

CDR3nt: TGTGCCAGCAGCCAAGGAGTAGCGGGCTGGGATGAGCAGTTCTTC
CDR3aa: CASSQGVAGWDEQFF
abundance: NA
j_gene: TRBJ2-1
v_gene: TRBV4-2
d_gene: TRBD2

CDR3nt: TGTGCCAGCAGCCCATGGGCAGGGGTCAACGAGCAGTACTTC
CDR3aa: CASSPWAGVNEQYF
abundance: NA
j_gene: TRBJ2-7
v_gene: TRBV5-6
d_gene: NA

CDR3nt: TGTGCCAGCAGCCAAGAAATAGGGACGGGGAATGAAAAACTGTTTTTT
CDR3aa: CASSQEIGTGNEKLFF
abundance: NA
j_gene: TRBJ1-4
v_gene: TRBV4-2
d_gene: NA

CDR3nt: TGTGCCAGCCGCGGGGGATACGAGCAGTACTTC
CDR3aa: CASRGGYEQYF
abundance: NA
j_gene: TRBJ2-7
v_gene: TRBV7-9
d_gene: TRBD2

CDR3nt: TGTGCCAGCACCTCAGGGACTGGGGCCAACGTCCTGACTTTC
CDR3aa: CASTSGTGANVLTF
abundance: NA
j_gene: TRBJ2-6
v_gene: TRBV6-1
d_gene: NA

CDR3nt: TGTGCCAGCAGCCAACGGCTAGCGTACACCGGGGAGCTGTTTTTT
CDR3aa: CASSQRLAYTGELFF
abundance: few
j_gene: TRBJ2-2
v_gene: TRBV4-2
d_gene: NA

CDR3nt: TGTGCCAGCGGGCGGCGCCTCCCCTACGAGCAGTACTTC
CDR3aa: CASGRRLPYEQYF
abundance: NA
j_gene: TRBJ2-7
v_gene: TRBV7-8
d_gene: NA

CDR3nt: TGTGCCTGCGCCGGGACAGGGGAGGAAAAACTGTTTTTT
CDR3aa: CACAGTGEEKLFF
abundance: NA
j_gene: TRBJ1-4
v_gene: TRBV30
d_gene: TRBD1

CDR3nt: TGTGCCATCACCGGAAACAGGGGCGCTGGGGGCTACACCTTC
CDR3aa: CAITGNRGAGGYTF
abundance: once
j_gene: TRBJ1-2
v_gene: TRBV10-3
d_gene: TRBD1

CDR3nt: TGTGCCATCAGTGGGGGGGGCCCGGCTGGTCCCGGGGAGCTGTTTTTT
CDR3aa: CAISGGGPAGPGELFF
abundance: NA
j_gene: TRBJ2-2
v_gene: TRBV10-3
d_gene: NA

CDR3nt: TGTGCCAGCACCACGGGGGGCGCGTTGGAGACCCAGTACTTC
CDR3aa: CASTTGGALETQYF
abundance: NA
j_gene: TRBJ2-5
v_gene: TRBV27
d_gene: NA

CDR3nt: TGTGCCAGCAGCCCCGGGACTCAGAACACTGAAGCTTTCTTT
CDR3aa: CASSPGTQNTEAFF
abundance: once
j_gene: TRBJ1-1
v_gene: TRBV7-2
d_gene: NA

CDR3nt: TGTGCCAGCAGCCGAGGGACTAGCGGGACCCATAGCACAGATACGCAGTATTTT
CDR3aa: CASSRGTSGTHSTDTQYF
abundance: NA
j_gene: TRBJ2-3
v_gene: TRBV9
d_gene: TRBD2

CDR3nt: TGTGCCAGCAGCCCCCGGTGGGGGCGGGGGGGCTCCTACAATGAGCAGTTCTTC
CDR3aa: CASSPRWGRGGSYNEQFF
abundance: NA
j_gene: TRBJ2-1
v_gene: TRBV9
d_gene: TRBD2

CDR3nt: TGCGCCAGCAGCTCACTCCCCGGCCAAGAGACCCAGTACTTC
CDR3aa: CASSSLPGQETQYF
abundance: many
j_gene: TRBJ2-5
v_gene: TRBV5-1
d_gene: NA

CDR3nt: TGTGCCTGGAGTGGGCCGGGGGGCAACACCGGGGAGCTGTTTTTT
CDR3aa: CAWSGPGGNTGELFF
abundance: NA
j_gene: TRBJ2-2
v_gene: TRBV30
d_gene: NA

CDR3nt: TGTGCCAGCAGCTTAGTGGGCCGAGATACGCAGTATTTT
CDR3aa: CASSLVGRDTQYF
abundance: NA
j_gene: TRBJ2-3
v_gene: TRBV7-3
d_gene: NA

CDR3nt: TGTGCCAGCGGGCGGGGGAACACCATATATTTT
CDR3aa: CASGRGNTIYF
abundance: NA
j_gene: TRBJ1-3
v_gene: TRBV14
d_gene: NA

CDR3nt: TGTGCCAGCAGCCCCCAAGCGGGGCCACCTGGGGAGCAGTACTTC
CDR3aa: CASSPQAGPPGEQYF
abundance: NA
j_gene: TRBJ2-7
v_gene: TRBV9
d_gene: TRBD2

CDR3nt: TGTGCTAGCAGCTCCCAGGGACTGCCGGCGGACACTGAAGCTTTCTTT
CDR3aa: CASSSQGLPADTEAFF
abundance: once
j_gene: TRBJ1-1
v_gene: TRBV7-3
d_gene: NA

CDR3nt: TGTGCCAGCAGTTCGGAGACAGATACGCAGTATTTT
CDR3aa: CASSSETDTQYF
abundance: NA
j_gene: TRBJ2-3
v_gene: TRBV28
d_gene: NA

CDR3nt: TGTGCCAGCAGGGGACAGCCGAATAGCAATCAGCCCCAGCATTTT
CDR3aa: CASRGQPNSNQPQHF
abundance: NA
j_gene: TRBJ1-5
v_gene: TRBV25-1
d_gene: TRBD1

CDR3nt: TGTGCCAGCAGCCTTATGTGGCCTCCGACCTATGGCTACACCTTC
CDR3aa: CASSLMWPPTYGYTF
abundance: few
j_gene: TRBJ1-2
v_gene: TRBV27
d_gene: NA

CDR3nt: TGTGCCAGCAGCACGACGGGACAGGGACGGGGGTTGAGCAATCAGCCCCAGCATTTT
CDR3aa: CASSTTGQGRGLSNQPQHF
abundance: NA
j_gene: TRBJ1-5
v_gene: TRBV21-1
d_gene: NA

CDR3nt: TGTGCCTGGAGTCGCCCCCGATTGGTGGGTGAGCAGTTCTTC
CDR3aa: CAWSRPRLVGEQFF
abundance: NA
j_gene: TRBJ2-1
v_gene: TRBV30
d_gene: NA

CDR3nt: TGTGCCAGCAGAGGTATTGGGGGCCGATATGAAAAACTGTTTTTT
CDR3aa: CASRGIGGRYEKLFF
abundance: many
j_gene: TRBJ1-4
v_gene: TRBV2
d_gene: NA

CDR3nt: TGTGCCAGCAGACCAAACAGGGGGCCGAACACTGAAGCTTTCTTT
CDR3aa: CASRPNRGPNTEAFF
abundance: NA
j_gene: TRBJ1-1
v_gene: TRBV27
d_gene: TRBD1